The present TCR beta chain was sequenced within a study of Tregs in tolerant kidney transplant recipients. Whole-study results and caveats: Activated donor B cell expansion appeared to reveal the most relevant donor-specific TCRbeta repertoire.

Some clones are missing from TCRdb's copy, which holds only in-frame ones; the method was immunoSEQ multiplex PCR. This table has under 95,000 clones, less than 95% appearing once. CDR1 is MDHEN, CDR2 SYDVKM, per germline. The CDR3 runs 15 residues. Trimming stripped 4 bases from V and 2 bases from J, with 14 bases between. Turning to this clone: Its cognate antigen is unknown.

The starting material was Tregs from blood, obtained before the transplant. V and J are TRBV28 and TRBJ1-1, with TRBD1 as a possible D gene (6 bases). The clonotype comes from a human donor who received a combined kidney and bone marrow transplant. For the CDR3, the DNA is TGTGCCAGCAGTTCATGGGGGCGGCTTAACACTGAAGCTTTCTTT. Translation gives CASSSWGRLNTEAFF.